This T cell receptor beta chain was observed in a study of shared clonotypes between healthy human individuals. Looking at the study overall: CD4 naive and memory got three plates each, CD8 naive two, CD8 memory one.

The CDR3 covers 16 residues. V was trimmed by 4 bases and J by 4 bases, leaving 21 bases between them. Germline V gene lookup returns CDR1 SGHRS and CDR2 YFSETQ. Using around 180 ng DNA, about 29,000 T cell genomes, the sorted-subset replicate PCRs were run. The method was immunoSEQ multiplex PCR; TCRdb's version includes in-frame clones alone and lacks a portion of them. The sample has roughly 2,000,000 clones, approximately 92% seen once. The naive CD8 subset, CD45RO-negative cells positively selected for CCR7, excluded terminally differentiated effector memory CD45RA+ cells. Adult donors, all healthy and HIV-negative, had no recent acute infections or vaccinations. Study outcomes and limitations: What rarefaction showed was incomplete sorted-subset sequencing despite large depth.

A remark on this clone: The antigen is undetermined.

The rearrangement links TRBV5-1 to TRBJ2-7; tentative D call: TRBD2 (5 bases). The clonotype comes from a man aged 18 to 29 in good health. Some clones in this sample may be carry-over from other donors' samples. Material: naive CD8+ T cells from PBMCs. In nucleotides, the CDR3 is TGCGCCAGCAGCCCGGGATGGAAGGAAGTAGCTTACGAGCAGTACTTC. Translated, it gives CASSPGWKEVAYEQYF.